This is a list of T cell receptor beta chains from one sample in a study of post-analysis software for immune sequencing data. TCRdb analysed the PCR reads with MiXCR anew, one entry per CDR3 protein. The sample holds about 800,000 distinct CDR3 sequences, 25% to 30% seen once. The sample comprised blood. The receptors originated from a girl between 10 and 17 years old with multiple sclerosis. Both conserved end residues are part of each CDR3. Each record gives: V gene, D gene, clone size, CDR3 length, J gene, CDR3 protein, CDR3 DNA. The D gene is left open where the match is weak. The size of a clone is reported for some rows only, either as once, few or many, or as a class for expanded clones.

v_call: TRBV18; d_call: .; clone_size: .; cdr3_length: 14; j_call: TRBJ2-5; cdr3_aa: CASSPPDKLETQYF; cdr3_nt: TGTGCCAGCTCACCACCCGACAAACTAGAGACCCAGTACTTC
v_call: TRBV20-1; d_call: .; clone_size: many; cdr3_length: 11; j_call: TRBJ2-1; cdr3_aa: CSARGYNEQFF; cdr3_nt: TGCAGTGCTAGAGGATACAATGAGCAGTTCTTC
v_call: TRBV24-1; d_call: .; clone_size: .; cdr3_length: 16; j_call: TRBJ1-5; cdr3_aa: CATSKSGPNSNQPQHF; cdr3_nt: TGTGCCACCAGTAAATCGGGACCAAATAGCAATCAGCCCCAGCATTTT
v_call: TRBV5-6; d_call: TRBD2; clone_size: .; cdr3_length: 14; j_call: TRBJ2-7; cdr3_aa: CASSLATSGYEQYF; cdr3_nt: TGTGCCAGCAGCTTGGCCACTAGCGGCTACGAGCAGTACTTC
v_call: TRBV3-1; d_call: .; clone_size: .; cdr3_length: 14; j_call: TRBJ1-5; cdr3_aa: CASSQETGNQPQHF; cdr3_nt: TGTGCCAGCAGCCAAGAAACAGGCAATCAGCCCCAGCATTTT
v_call: TRBV28; d_call: .; clone_size: .; cdr3_length: 13; j_call: TRBJ2-1; cdr3_aa: CASLARLLNEQFF; cdr3_nt: TGTGCCAGCTTGGCTAGACTTCTCAATGAGCAGTTCTTC
v_call: TRBV5-1; d_call: .; clone_size: .; cdr3_length: 14; j_call: TRBJ1-1; cdr3_aa: CANSLNQGRAEAFF; cdr3_nt: TGCGCCAACAGCTTGAATCAGGGAAGGGCTGAAGCTTTCTTT
v_call: TRBV2; d_call: .; clone_size: .; cdr3_length: 14; j_call: TRBJ2-7; cdr3_aa: CASSEVSSSYEQYF; cdr3_nt: TGTGCCAGCAGTGAAGTGTCGAGCTCCTACGAGCAGTACTTC
v_call: TRBV5-1; d_call: TRBD1; clone_size: .; cdr3_length: 15; j_call: TRBJ2-7; cdr3_aa: CASSSSGTASYEQYF; cdr3_nt: TGCGCCAGCAGCTCCTCCGGGACAGCTTCCTACGAGCAGTACTTC
v_call: TRBV10-3; d_call: .; clone_size: .; cdr3_length: 16; j_call: TRBJ2-7; cdr3_aa: CAISESTLGFPHEQYF; cdr3_nt: TGTGCCATCAGTGAGTCGACTCTGGGATTTCCCCACGAGCAGTACTTC
v_call: TRBV6-2/TRBV6-3; d_call: .; clone_size: .; cdr3_length: 13; j_call: TRBJ2-7; cdr3_aa: CASRPIPGYEQYF; cdr3_nt: TGTGCCAGCAGACCCATCCCCGGCTACGAGCAGTACTTC
v_call: TRBV19; d_call: .; clone_size: .; cdr3_length: 16; j_call: TRBJ2-1; cdr3_aa: CASGIGVRGSHNEQFF; cdr3_nt: TGTGCCAGTGGTATAGGAGTGAGGGGGTCCCACAATGAGCAGTTCTTC
v_call: TRBV7-9; d_call: .; clone_size: .; cdr3_length: 14; j_call: TRBJ2-7; cdr3_aa: CASSLDFLSYEQYF; cdr3_nt: TGTGCCAGCAGCTTAGACTTTCTATCCTACGAGCAGTACTTC
v_call: TRBV7-9; d_call: .; clone_size: .; cdr3_length: 14; j_call: TRBJ2-5; cdr3_aa: CASLRGQFEETQYF; cdr3_nt: TGTGCCAGCCTTCGAGGGCAGTTCGAAGAGACCCAGTACTTC
v_call: TRBV11-2; d_call: .; clone_size: .; cdr3_length: 12; j_call: TRBJ2-7; cdr3_aa: CASSPVGYEQYF; cdr3_nt: TGTGCCAGCAGCCCGGTAGGGTACGAGCAGTACTTC
v_call: TRBV4-2; d_call: TRBD2; clone_size: few; cdr3_length: 16; j_call: TRBJ2-3; cdr3_aa: CASSAREFVGTDTQYF; cdr3_nt: TGTGCCAGCAGCGCGCGGGAGTTTGTTGGCACAGATACGCAGTATTTT
v_call: TRBV29-1; d_call: .; clone_size: few; cdr3_length: 13; j_call: TRBJ2-7; cdr3_aa: CSVGGDSYYEQYF; cdr3_nt: TGCAGCGTCGGGGGGGACAGCTACTACGAGCAGTACTTC
v_call: TRBV6-1; d_call: .; clone_size: .; cdr3_length: 18; j_call: TRBJ1-3; cdr3_aa: CASRREGTWGRAGNTIYF; cdr3_nt: TGTGCCAGCAGACGAGAGGGGACGTGGGGTAGGGCTGGAAACACCATATATTTT
v_call: TRBV7-9; d_call: TRBD1; clone_size: few; cdr3_length: 13; j_call: TRBJ1-2; cdr3_aa: CASSPGGDNGYTF; cdr3_nt: TGTGCCAGCAGCCCAGGGGGCGATAATGGCTACACCTTC
v_call: TRBV10-3; d_call: .; clone_size: .; cdr3_length: 13; j_call: TRBJ2-5; cdr3_aa: CAISDRGPETQYF; cdr3_nt: TGTGCCATCAGTGATAGAGGGCCCGAGACCCAGTACTTC
v_call: TRBV11-2; d_call: TRBD1; clone_size: .; cdr3_length: 16; j_call: TRBJ2-7; cdr3_aa: CASSTQRGPGSYEQYF; cdr3_nt: TGTGCCAGCAGCACACAAAGGGGGCCAGGGAGCTACGAGCAGTACTTC
v_call: TRBV20-1; d_call: .; clone_size: .; cdr3_length: 17; j_call: TRBJ2-5; cdr3_aa: CSARGDQGGHLQETQYF; cdr3_nt: TGCAGTGCTAGAGGAGATCAAGGGGGACACCTCCAAGAGACCCAGTACTTC
v_call: TRBV20-1; d_call: .; clone_size: .; cdr3_length: 14; j_call: TRBJ1-1; cdr3_aa: CSARDFGVDTEAFF; cdr3_nt: TGCAGTGCTAGAGACTTCGGGGTAGACACTGAAGCTTTCTTT
v_call: TRBV28; d_call: .; clone_size: .; cdr3_length: 14; j_call: TRBJ2-7; cdr3_aa: CASRGRGSRGEQYF; cdr3_nt: TGTGCCAGCAGGGGCCGGGGGTCTCGGGGCGAGCAGTACTTC
v_call: TRBV20-1; d_call: TRBD2; clone_size: many; cdr3_length: 16; j_call: TRBJ2-5; cdr3_aa: CSAFAGLAGARETQYF; cdr3_nt: TGCAGTGCTTTCGCGGGACTAGCGGGGGCGAGGGAGACCCAGTACTTC
v_call: TRBV6-2/TRBV6-3; d_call: TRBD1; clone_size: few; cdr3_length: 16; j_call: TRBJ2-7; cdr3_aa: CASSYSWGQGSYEQYF; cdr3_nt: TGTGCCAGCAGTTACTCGTGGGGACAGGGCTCCTACGAGCAGTACTTC
v_call: TRBV20-1; d_call: TRBD1; clone_size: few; cdr3_length: 16; j_call: TRBJ1-2; cdr3_aa: CSARDLGAGGRVGYTF; cdr3_nt: TGCAGTGCTAGAGATCTTGGGGCAGGGGGTAGAGTTGGCTACACCTTC
v_call: TRBV6-6; d_call: .; clone_size: once; cdr3_length: 15; j_call: TRBJ2-7; cdr3_aa: CASSYSMGQGYEQYF; cdr3_nt: TGTGCCAGCAGTTACTCGATGGGACAAGGCTACGAGCAGTACTTC
v_call: TRBV15; d_call: .; clone_size: once; cdr3_length: 15; j_call: TRBJ2-7; cdr3_aa: CATSRDLRNQEAQYF; cdr3_nt: TGTGCCACCAGCAGAGATTTACGGAACCAAGAGGCCCAGTACTTC
v_call: TRBV20-1; d_call: TRBD2; clone_size: .; cdr3_length: 16; j_call: TRBJ2-1; cdr3_aa: CSASIASGSLRNEQFF; cdr3_nt: TGCAGTGCTAGTATCGCTAGCGGGAGTTTGCGAAATGAGCAGTTCTTC
v_call: TRBV6-6; d_call: TRBD1; clone_size: few; cdr3_length: 16; j_call: TRBJ2-1; cdr3_aa: CASSVLGQGYGDEQFF; cdr3_nt: TGTGCCAGCAGTGTCTTGGGACAGGGGTATGGGGATGAGCAGTTCTTC
v_call: TRBV18; d_call: .; clone_size: .; cdr3_length: 14; j_call: TRBJ1-6; cdr3_aa: CASSNGTKNSPLHF; cdr3_nt: TGTGCCAGCTCAAACGGGACAAAGAACTCACCCCTCCACTTT
v_call: TRBV6-5; d_call: TRBD1; clone_size: .; cdr3_length: 16; j_call: TRBJ2-3; cdr3_aa: CASSQPRDSITDTQYF; cdr3_nt: TGTGCCAGCAGTCAGCCACGGGACAGTATCACAGATACGCAGTATTTT
v_call: TRBV3-1; d_call: TRBD1; clone_size: few; cdr3_length: 15; j_call: TRBJ2-7; cdr3_aa: CASSQPDRGGYEQYF; cdr3_nt: TGTGCCAGCAGCCAACCTGACAGGGGGGGCTACGAGCAGTACTTC
v_call: TRBV5-1; d_call: .; clone_size: .; cdr3_length: 14; j_call: TRBJ2-7; cdr3_aa: CASSQRSGAYEQYF; cdr3_nt: TGCGCCAGCAGCCAAAGGTCAGGGGCCTACGAGCAGTACTTC
v_call: TRBV29-1; d_call: .; clone_size: few; cdr3_length: 13; j_call: TRBJ2-5; cdr3_aa: CSARSRGGETQYF; cdr3_nt: TGCAGCGCGAGGAGTCGAGGGGGAGAGACCCAGTACTTC
v_call: TRBV20-1; d_call: .; clone_size: .; cdr3_length: 11; j_call: TRBJ2-3; cdr3_aa: CCARIADTQYF; cdr3_nt: TGCTGTGCTCGGATCGCAGATACGCAGTATTTT
v_call: TRBV20-1; d_call: .; clone_size: .; cdr3_length: 14; j_call: TRBJ2-5; cdr3_aa: CSARARAFGETQYF; cdr3_nt: TGCAGTGCTAGAGCCCGGGCTTTCGGTGAGACCCAGTACTTC
v_call: TRBV5-6; d_call: .; clone_size: few; cdr3_length: 14; j_call: TRBJ1-4; cdr3_aa: CASSLVVTDEKLFF; cdr3_nt: TGTGCCAGCAGCTTGGTCGTGACAGATGAAAAACTGTTTTTT
v_call: TRBV20-1; d_call: .; clone_size: few; cdr3_length: 11; j_call: TRBJ1-1; cdr3_aa: CSARGLTEAFF; cdr3_nt: TGCAGTGCTCGGGGCCTTACTGAAGCTTTCTTT
v_call: TRBV12-3/TRBV12-4; d_call: TRBD2; clone_size: .; cdr3_length: 15; j_call: TRBJ2-5; cdr3_aa: CASSYRAGAEETQYF; cdr3_nt: TGTGCCAGCAGCTACCGGGCGGGAGCGGAAGAGACCCAGTACTTC
v_call: TRBV28; d_call: .; clone_size: many; cdr3_length: 11; j_call: TRBJ2-7; cdr3_aa: CASLGGLEQYF; cdr3_nt: TGTGCCTCGCTCGGAGGGCTCGAGCAGTACTTC
v_call: TRBV23-1; d_call: .; clone_size: .; cdr3_length: 15; j_call: TRBJ2-7; cdr3_aa: CASSQVRPYSYEQYF; cdr3_nt: TGCGCCAGCAGTCAGGTTCGGCCTTACTCCTACGAGCAGTACTTC
v_call: TRBV11-2; d_call: .; clone_size: .; cdr3_length: 14; j_call: TRBJ2-7; cdr3_aa: CASSLGVAVYEQYF; cdr3_nt: TGTGCCAGCAGCTTAGGTGTAGCGGTCTACGAGCAGTACTTC
v_call: TRBV10-3; d_call: .; clone_size: .; cdr3_length: 16; j_call: TRBJ2-6; cdr3_aa: CAISEGGRAGANVLTF; cdr3_nt: TGTGCCATCAGTGAGGGGGGCAGGGCTGGGGCCAACGTCCTGACTTTC
v_call: TRBV10-3; d_call: TRBD1; clone_size: few; cdr3_length: 15; j_call: TRBJ2-7; cdr3_aa: CAIRADRGPFVRQYF; cdr3_nt: TGTGCCATCAGAGCCGACAGGGGGCCGTTTGTTAGGCAGTACTTC